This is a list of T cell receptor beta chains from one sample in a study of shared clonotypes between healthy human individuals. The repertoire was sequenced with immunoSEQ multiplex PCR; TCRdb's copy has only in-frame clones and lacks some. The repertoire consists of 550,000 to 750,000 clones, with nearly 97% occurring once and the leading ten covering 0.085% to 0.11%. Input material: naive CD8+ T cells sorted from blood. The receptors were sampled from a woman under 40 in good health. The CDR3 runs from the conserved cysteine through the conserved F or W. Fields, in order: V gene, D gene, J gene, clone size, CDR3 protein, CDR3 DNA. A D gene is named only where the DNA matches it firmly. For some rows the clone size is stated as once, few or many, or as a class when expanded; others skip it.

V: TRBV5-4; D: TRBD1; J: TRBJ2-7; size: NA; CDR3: CASGTGDKMGYEQYF; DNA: TGTGCCAGCGGGACAGGGGATAAGATGGGCTACGAGCAGTACTTC
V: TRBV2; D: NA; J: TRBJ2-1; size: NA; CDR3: CASSGGLLARDSYNEQFF; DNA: TGTGCCAGCAGTGGAGGTTTATTAGCTAGGGACTCCTACAATGAGCAGTTCTTC
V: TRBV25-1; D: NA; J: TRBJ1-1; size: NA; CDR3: CASSEGPAMNTEAFF; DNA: TGTGCCAGCAGTGAAGGCCCGGCCATGAACACTGAAGCTTTCTTT
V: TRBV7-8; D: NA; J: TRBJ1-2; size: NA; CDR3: CASSLAQGGTYGYTF; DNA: TGTGCCAGCAGCTTAGCGCAGGGAGGTACCTATGGCTACACCTTC
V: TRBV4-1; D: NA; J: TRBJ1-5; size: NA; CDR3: CASSRWGADNQPQHF; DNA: TGCGCCAGCAGCCGCTGGGGGGCTGACAATCAGCCCCAGCATTTT
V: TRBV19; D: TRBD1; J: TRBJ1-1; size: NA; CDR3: CASTEGQGVGITEAFF; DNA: TGTGCCAGTACCGAAGGACAGGGGGTTGGAATAACTGAAGCTTTCTTT
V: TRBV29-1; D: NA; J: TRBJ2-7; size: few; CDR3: CSVATRSYEQYF; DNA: TGCAGCGTCGCGACTCGCTCCTACGAGCAGTACTTC
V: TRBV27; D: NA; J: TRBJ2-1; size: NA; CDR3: CASSPLGAGNEQFF; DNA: TGTGCCAGCAGTCCCCTCGGGGCAGGCAATGAGCAGTTCTTC
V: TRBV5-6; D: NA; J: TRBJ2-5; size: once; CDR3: CASSLGGTQETQYF; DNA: TGTGCCAGCAGCTTGGGTGGGACCCAAGAGACCCAGTACTTC
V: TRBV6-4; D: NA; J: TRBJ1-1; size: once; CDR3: CASSARGANTEAFF; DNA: TGTGCCAGCAGCGCCCGGGGGGCTAACACTGAAGCTTTCTTT
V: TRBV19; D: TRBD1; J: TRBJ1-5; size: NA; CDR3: CASSIKWIYRDRGPFQPQHF; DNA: TGTGCCAGTAGTATCAAGTGGATTTACCGGGACAGGGGACCGTTTCAGCCCCAGCATTTT
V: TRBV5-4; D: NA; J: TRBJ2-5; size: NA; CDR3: CASSLGHFQETQYF; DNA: TGTGCCAGCAGCTTGGGACATTTCCAAGAGACCCAGTACTTC
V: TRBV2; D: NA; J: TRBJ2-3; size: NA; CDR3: CASSERGLTWDTQYF; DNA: TGTGCCAGCAGTGAAAGGGGACTTACTTGGGATACGCAGTATTTT
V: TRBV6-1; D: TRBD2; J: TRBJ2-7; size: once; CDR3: CASSDGLDYEQYF; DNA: TGTGCCAGCAGTGATGGACTAGACTACGAGCAGTACTTC
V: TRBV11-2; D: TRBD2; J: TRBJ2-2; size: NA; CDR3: CASSLVGTSGSGTVGELFF; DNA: TGTGCCAGCAGCTTAGTCGGGACTAGCGGGAGTGGCACTGTCGGGGAGCTGTTTTTT
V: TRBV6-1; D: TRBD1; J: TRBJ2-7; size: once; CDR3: CASSELGTGAYEQYF; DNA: TGTGCCAGCAGTGAATTAGGGACAGGCGCCTACGAGCAGTACTTC
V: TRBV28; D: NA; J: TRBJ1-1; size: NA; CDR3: CASSFRGRYTEAFF; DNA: TGTGCCAGCAGTTTCAGGGGCAGGTACACTGAAGCTTTCTTT
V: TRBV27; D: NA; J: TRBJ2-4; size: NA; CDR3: CASSVGSENIQYF; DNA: TGTGCCAGCAGTGTTGGCAGTGAGAACATTCAGTACTTC
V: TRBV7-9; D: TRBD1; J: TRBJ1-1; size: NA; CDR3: CASSVAHRGQTEAFF; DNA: TGTGCCAGCAGCGTAGCCCACAGGGGGCAGACTGAAGCTTTCTTT
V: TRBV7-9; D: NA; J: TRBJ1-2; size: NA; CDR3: CASSLPGEDYGYTF; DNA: TGTGCCAGCAGCTTACCAGGGGAGGACTATGGCTACACCTTC
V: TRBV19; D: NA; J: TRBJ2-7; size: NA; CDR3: CASSIGRSSYEQYF; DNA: TGTGCCAGTAGTATAGGACGGAGCTCCTACGAGCAGTACTTC
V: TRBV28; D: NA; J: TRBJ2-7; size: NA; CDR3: CASSRTNEQYF; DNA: TGTGCCAGCAGCAGGACGAACGAGCAGTACTTC
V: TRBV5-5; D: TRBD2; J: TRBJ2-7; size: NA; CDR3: CASSPQRGGSYEQYF; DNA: TGTGCCAGCAGCCCACAGAGGGGCGGGAGCTACGAGCAGTACTTC
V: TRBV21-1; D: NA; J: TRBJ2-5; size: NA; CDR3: CASSKGLRTREETQYF; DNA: TGTGCCAGCAGCAAAGGCTTGAGAACTAGAGAAGAGACCCAGTACTTC
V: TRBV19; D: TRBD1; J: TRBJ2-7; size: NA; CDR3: CASSIRDRVYEQYF; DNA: TGTGCCAGTAGTATACGGGACAGGGTCTACGAGCAGTACTTC
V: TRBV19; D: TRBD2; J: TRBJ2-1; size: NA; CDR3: CASSISGGPYNEQFF; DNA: TGTGCCAGTAGTATTTCGGGGGGACCTTACAATGAGCAGTTCTTC
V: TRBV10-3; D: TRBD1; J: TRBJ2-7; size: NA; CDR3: CAISQGTVSLLEQYF; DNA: TGTGCCATCAGTCAGGGGACAGTCTCACTATTGGAGCAGTACTTC
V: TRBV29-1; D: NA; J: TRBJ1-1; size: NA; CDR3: CSVEDGGLGTEAFF; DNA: TGCAGCGTTGAAGATGGCGGGTTAGGCACTGAAGCTTTCTTT
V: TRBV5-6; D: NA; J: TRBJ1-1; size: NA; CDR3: CASSWGGNTEAFF; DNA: TGTGCCAGCAGCTGGGGAGGGAACACTGAAGCTTTCTTT
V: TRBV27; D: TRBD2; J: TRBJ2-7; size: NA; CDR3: CASSFSGSYEQYF; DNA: TGTGCCAGCAGTTTTAGCGGGAGTTACGAGCAGTACTTC
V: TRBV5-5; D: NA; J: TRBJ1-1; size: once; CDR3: CASSVGANTEAFF; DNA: TGTGCCAGCAGCGTCGGAGCGAACACTGAAGCTTTCTTT
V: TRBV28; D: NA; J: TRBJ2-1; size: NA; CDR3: CASRAGSSSYNEQFF; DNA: TGTGCCAGCAGGGCAGGGAGTAGCTCCTACAATGAGCAGTTCTTC